The 9 T cell receptor beta chains reported below all come from one sample, sequenced in a study of CD8+CD57+ T cells in acquired aplastic anemia listed by TCRdb under 2018. The sequencer listed for this sample is Illumina HiSeq 2000. Genomic DNA served as template for TCR beta VDJ combination and CDR3 sequence profiling. TCRdb trimmed the raw reads at Q25, called clones with MiXCR and kept productive beta chains. Each CDR3 protein appears once, grouped with its most common genes and DNA. The sample yields about 98,000 distinct CDR3 sequences; around 70% were counted once. Approximately 65% of the sample lies in the top ten. Flow cytometry had shown CD8+CD57+ cell expansion in the patients selected for sequencing. Sequenced sample: sorted CD4+, CD8+, or CD8+CD57+ T cells (not recorded which) from PBMCs. The receptors were gathered from a human donor with aplastic anemia.

This chain uses TRBV20-1 with TRBJ2-7; D call uncertain. The V gene's germline CDR1 is DFQATT and CDR2 SNEGSKA (reference sequence). The V end lost 4 bases, the J end lost 3 bases, and 7 bases lay between the germline ends. The CDR3 extends over 11 amino acids. CDR3 sequence reads: CSAILGYEQYF. CDR3 DNA sequence: TGCAGTGCTATTCTGGGCTACGAGCAGTACTTC.

This sequence joins TRBV15 and TRBJ2-1, with 9 bases matching TRBD2. Germline-derived CDR1 and CDR2 are LNHNV and YYDKDF (reference sequence). The CDR3 is made up of 15 amino acids. Losses at the gene ends were 0 bases for V and 13 bases for J; bases not matched to a gene: 10. The CDR3 sequence: CATSRDTLAGLLQFF. CDR3 DNA sequence: TGTGCCACCAGCAGAGATACCCTAGCGGGGCTACTCCAGTTCTTC.

The chain joins TRBV14 to TRBJ1-2; no clear D gene. V was cut by 3 bases and J by 4 bases, with 6 bases left in between. This CDR3 region has 12 residues. Looked up from germline, CDR1 is SGHDN and CDR2 is FVKESK. The CDR3 sequence is CASSQPSYGYTF. The CDR3 region has the DNA TGTGCCAGCAGCCAGCCCAGCTATGGCTACACCTTC.

This clonotype has a handful of counts. Its ends do not fully match the called genes, so a read error is possible. The J gene is TRBJ2-7, the V gene TRBV20-1; possibly TRBD2 for D (5 bases). The CDR3 totals 12 residues. Germline lookup yields CDR1 DFQATT and CDR2 SNEGSKA (reference sequence). CDR3 protein: CSATRDTAELVF. The CDR3 DNA reads as TGCAGTGCTACACGAGACACAGCGGAACTAGTCTTC.

V gene TRBV20-1 combines with J gene TRBJ2-3; 12 bases match TRBD1. Trimming at V came to 5 bases and at J to 5 bases, leaving 11 bases not matched to a gene. Germline V lookup: CDR1 DFQATT, CDR2 SNEGSKA (reference sequence). The length of the CDR3 is 16 residues. CDR3 in amino acids: CSAAEMGQGARDTQYF. CDR3 nucleotides: TGCAGTGCTGCAGAAATGGGACAGGGGGCAAGAGATACGCAGTATTTT.

J is TRBJ2-4 and V is TRBV19; tentatively, D is TRBD1 (6 bases). Germline CDR1 is LNHDA and CDR2 is SQIVND (reference sequence). Trimming pared 2 bases from V and 9 bases from J, leaving 14 bases between. The CDR3 runs to 14 residues. CDR3 loop: CASSIIGQGTIQYF. The CDR3 DNA follows: TGTGCCAGTAGTATAATTGGGCAGGGGACCATTCAGTACTTC.

This clonotype has ten or more counts. The chain has TRBV20-1 and TRBJ1-5; TRBD1 agrees at 9 bases. Germline V lookup: CDR1 DFQATT, CDR2 SNEGSKA (reference sequence). The CDR3 length is 15 residues. V trimming: 6 bases; J trimming: 2 bases; junction bases outside the gene matches: 8. This CDR3 reads CSARNRGLGNQPQHF. CDR3 nucleotides: TGCAGTGCCCGAAACAGGGGGCTGGGCAATCAGCCCCAGCATTTT.

J is TRBJ2-3 and V is TRBV7-3, with 8 bases lining up with TRBD2. Germline-derived CDR1 and CDR2 are SGHTA and FQGTGA. The CDR3 has 17 residues. V was pared by 6 bases and J by 1 base, with 12 bases of the junction left unmatched. CDR3 in DNA: TGTGCCAGCAGTCCACAGAGCGGGAGTTTTGGCACAGATACGCAGTATTTT. This translates into CASSPQSGSFGTDTQYF.

This clonotype was counted ten times or more. The J gene is TRBJ2-2, the V gene TRBV3-1; perhaps TRBD1 as D (6 bases). The CDR3 consists of 13 residues. V was clipped by 4 bases and J by 6 bases, with 9 bases between them. CDR1 LGHDT and CDR2 YNNKEL come from the germline V gene (reference sequence). CDR3 amino acids: CASSPGVAGELFF. Written as DNA, the CDR3 is TGTGCCAGCAGCCCAGGGGTAGCCGGGGAGCTGTTTTTT.